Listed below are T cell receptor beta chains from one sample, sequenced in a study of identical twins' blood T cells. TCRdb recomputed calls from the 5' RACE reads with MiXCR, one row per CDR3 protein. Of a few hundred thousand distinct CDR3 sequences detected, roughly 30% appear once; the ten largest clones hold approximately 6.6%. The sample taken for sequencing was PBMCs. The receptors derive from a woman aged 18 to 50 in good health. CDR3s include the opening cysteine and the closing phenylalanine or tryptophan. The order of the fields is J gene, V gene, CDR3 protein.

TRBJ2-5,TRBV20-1,CSARGRGARSFQETQYF
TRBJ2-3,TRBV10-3,CAISEGTGGHTQYF
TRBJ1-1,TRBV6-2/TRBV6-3,CASKKGLTDAFF
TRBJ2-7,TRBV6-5,CASSYRGPYEQYF
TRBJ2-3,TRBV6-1,CASSDRGDPDTQYF
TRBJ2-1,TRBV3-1,CASSQLDRALPSEQFF
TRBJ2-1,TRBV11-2,CASSHNEQFF
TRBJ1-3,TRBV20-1,CSGARAGNTIYF
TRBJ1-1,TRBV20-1,CSAPGGAMNTEAFF
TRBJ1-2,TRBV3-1,CASSHFISMAGYTF
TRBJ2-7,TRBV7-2,CASSLSPGLEQYF
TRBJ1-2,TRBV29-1,CSVLVPGDGYTF
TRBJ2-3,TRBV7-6,CASSLLRVTDTQYF
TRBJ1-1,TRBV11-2,CASSSVGSEAFF
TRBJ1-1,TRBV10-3,CAISEKGTGSTEAFF
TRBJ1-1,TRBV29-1,CSVDRRGSTEAFF
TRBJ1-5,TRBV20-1,CSARYRYDQPQHF
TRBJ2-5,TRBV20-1,CSARGLGGKETQYF
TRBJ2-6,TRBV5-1,CASRHRPIFSGANVLTF
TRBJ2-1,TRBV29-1,CSVEASGTPYNEQFF
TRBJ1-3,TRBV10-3,CAISERVQAFSGNTIYF
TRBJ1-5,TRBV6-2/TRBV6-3,CASSYFLGQPQHF
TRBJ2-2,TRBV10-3,CAITNTGDTGELFF
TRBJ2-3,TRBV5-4,CASSYPGGADTQYF
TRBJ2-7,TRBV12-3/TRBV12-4,CASSSHWGMGEQYF
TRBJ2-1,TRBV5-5,CASSLVRFGNEQFF
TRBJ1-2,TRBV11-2,CASSPGFNYGYTF
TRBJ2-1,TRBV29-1,CSVEGTSGGDNEQFF
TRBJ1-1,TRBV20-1,CGKTVNTEAFF
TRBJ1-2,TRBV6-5,CASSYLGEYYGYTF
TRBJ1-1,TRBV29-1,CSVGGQGGFTEAFF
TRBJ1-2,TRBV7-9,CASSLTGDGYTF
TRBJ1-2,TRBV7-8,CASSLELQAHGYTF
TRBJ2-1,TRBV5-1,CASSPSAGAFSYNEQFF
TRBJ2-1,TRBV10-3,CAISESNEQFF
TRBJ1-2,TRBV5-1,CASSVGSNYGYTF
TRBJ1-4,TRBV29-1,CSVEGGDEKLVF
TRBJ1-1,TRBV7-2,CASSLMPNTEAFF
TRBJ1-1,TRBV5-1,CASSSTGGGYTEAFF
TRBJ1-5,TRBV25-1,CASSKWDQPQHF
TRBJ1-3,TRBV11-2,CASLKGLPSSGNTIYF
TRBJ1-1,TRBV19,CATSFGQGTEAFF
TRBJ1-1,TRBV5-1,CASSLGGTMEAFF
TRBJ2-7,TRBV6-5,CATAASGNSYEQYF
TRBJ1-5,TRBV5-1,CASSSYPGGDQPQHF
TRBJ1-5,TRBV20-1,CSGADSNSNQPQHF
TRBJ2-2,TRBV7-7,CASRPGARGELFF
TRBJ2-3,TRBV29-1,CSLAGGSTDTQYF
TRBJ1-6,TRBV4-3,CASSRESPPLHF
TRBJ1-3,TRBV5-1,CASSLDRSPSGNTIYF